This TCR beta chain stems from a study of memory CD4+ T cells and cytomegalovirus serostatus. Study background: Of the healthy Belgian adults, 8 to 10 were CMV seropositive and more than 20 seronegative.

The sort gate was single viable CD3+CD4+CD8-CD45RO+ cells for memory CD4+ T cells. Positive selection with CD4 microbeads enriched total CD4+ T cells. Authors' methods: After removing out-of-frame reads, approximately 2 million distinct TCRbeta sequences remained. TCRdb's table, derived via immunoSEQ multiplex PCR, lists solely in-frame clones and lacks some. V, J and clone size reflect that table, while D and trimming were determined from the DNA. The top ten clones hold 1% to 1.2% of a sample with about 59,000 clones, roughly 81% of them seen once. CDR3 length equals 15 residues. V lost 5 bases to trimming and J lost 6 bases; unmatched junction nucleotides: 12. CDR1 and CDR2 from the germline V gene are SGHNT and YENEEA.

The sequenced material came from memory CD4+ T cells from blood. V and J are TRBV11-3 and TRBJ2-7, with 8 bases fitting TRBD2. The sequence came from an adult in good health and CMV-seronegative. This CDR3 is CASSPEGSGIGEQYF. The CDR3 DNA follows: TGTGCCAGCAGCCCCGAGGGTAGCGGGATTGGCGAGCAGTACTTC.